The 19 T cell receptor beta chains presented below share a single source sample, sequenced in a study of CD8+ T cells in alopecia areata (dated by TCRdb to 2017 to 2018). In the paper's terms, the treatment or condition label means: oral pan-JAK inhibitor, 5-10 mg twice daily. The library came from the immunoSEQ multiplex PCR assay. RNA was extracted from all samples and reverse transcribed into cDNA as template for TCR sequencing. TCRdb retrieved this table from immuneACCESS and kept in-frame rearrangements only. Not all clones are present; in checked studies, unresolved V genes account for under half, and no reason is known for the remainder. The sample table shows around 100,000 clones, and approximately 84% are seen once. 11% of the sample is held by the ten biggest clonotypes. The sequencing here drew on CD8+ T cells sorted from blood, taken around week 30, from a patient treated with tofacitinib. The receptors derive from a human donor with alopecia areata.

The chain combines TRBV15 with TRBJ2-1, with TRBD2 matching 12 bases. This CDR3 comprises 15 residues. V dropped 4 bases and J dropped 7; count of bases not matched to a gene: 5. CDR1 LNHNV and CDR2 YYDKDF come from the germline V gene (reference sequence). The CDR3 DNA is TGTGCCACCAGCACACTAGCGGGAGGTTGGAATGAGCAGTTCTTC. Its protein product is CATSTLAGGWNEQFF.

The chain links TRBV15 to TRBJ1-5, with a weak D call TRBD1 (5 bases). The V gene lost 0 bases and the J gene lost 1 base, with 13 bases spanning the gap. CDR3 length: 17 amino acids. Germline CDR1 LNHNV, CDR2 YYDKDF (reference sequence). The CDR3 spells CATSRERGSFSNQPQHF. Here the CDR3 DNA reads TGTGCCACCAGCAGAGAGAGGGGATCGTTCAGCAATCAGCCCCAGCATTTT. Full variable domain (outside the CDR3, taken from reference TRBV15 and TRBJ1-5): DAMVIQNPRYQVTQFGKPVTLSCSQTLNHNVMYWYQQKSSQAPKLLFHYYDKDFNNEADTPDNFQSRRPNTSFCFLDIRSPGLGDTAMYLCATSRERGSFSNQPQHFGDGTRLSIL.

The chain uses TRBV29-1 and TRBJ2-2, with 8 bases matching TRBD2. The trim removed 7 bases at V and 2 bases at J, leaving 9 bases unmatched. From germline, CDR1 is SQVTM and CDR2 ANQGSEA. This CDR3 comprises 15 residues. The CDR3 here is CSALGSGTNTGELFF. CDR3 DNA: TGCAGCGCTTTGGGTAGCGGGACTAACACCGGGGAGCTGTTTTTT.

V gene TRBV7-3 combines with J gene TRBJ2-1; 14 bases match TRBD2. The CDR3 loop spans 19 amino acids. V dropped 0 bases and J dropped 6; count of bases not matched to a gene: 10. CDR1 is SGHTA and CDR2 is FQGTGA in the germline V gene. CDR3 DNA: TGTGCCAGCAGCTTAACGCCCCGGACTAGCGGGAGGCGGGGCAATGAGCAGTTCTTC. It translates to CASSLTPRTSGRRGNEQFF.

The rearrangement joins TRBV29-1 to TRBJ1-1; possibly TRBD1 for D (6 bases). CDR1 is SQVTM, CDR2 ANQGSEA, per germline. With 7 bases removed from V and 7 bases from J, the gap between germline ends came to 22 bases. The CDR3 runs 14 residues. DNA for the CDR3: TGCAGCGACACGTTTGCAGGGGAATACGGTGAAGCTTTCTTT. Its protein is CSDTFAGEYGEAFF.

The chain couples TRBV27 to TRBJ2-5; D is perhaps TRBD2 (5 bases). The germline CDR1 and CDR2 sequences are MNHEY and SMNVEV (reference sequence). V was trimmed by 5 bases and J by 2 bases, leaving 15 bases between them. This CDR3 has 15 amino acids. CDR3 bases: TGTGCCAGCAGTCCCCGAGGGTTTATACAAGAGACCCAGTACTTC. This gives the protein CASSPRGFIQETQYF.

This clone was found a few times. The chain combines TRBV29-1 with TRBJ2-2, with D tentatively TRBD2 (5 bases). The CDR3 has 13 residues. CDR1 is SQVTM and CDR2 is ANQGSEA in the germline V gene. Trimming pared 6 bases from V and 1 base from J, leaving 9 bases between. CDR3 in DNA: TGCAGCGTCCTCCGGGAGAACACCGGGGAGCTGTTTTTT. Translation gives CSVLRENTGELFF.

This chain uses TRBV6-1 with TRBJ2-1; no definite D call. CDR3 length: 13 amino acids. Germline V lookup: CDR1 MNHNS, CDR2 SASEGT. V was shortened by 4 bases and J by 7 bases, with 11 bases between the two germline ends. This CDR3 reads CASSGELWNEQFF. DNA for the CDR3: TGTGCCAGCAGTGGCGAACTGTGGAATGAGCAGTTCTTC.

The chain combines TRBV9 with TRBJ2-7, with D possibly being TRBD1 (5 bases). Germline V gives CDR1 SGDLS, CDR2 YYNGEE. CDR3 size: 13 residues. V dropped 0 bases and J dropped 1 base, with 5 bases sitting between them. In DNA, the CDR3 is TGTGCCAGCAGCGTAGCAGGGTCCTACGAGCAGTACTTC. Protein product: CASSVAGSYEQYF.

The chain has TRBV29-1 and TRBJ1-1; D is undetermined. V was pared by 1 base and J by 6 bases, with 12 bases between. Germline V CDR1 and CDR2: SQVTM, ANQGSEA. This CDR3 has 13 residues. Written as DNA, the CDR3 is TGCAGCGTTGAAGTGGTGCAAAAGCCTGAAGCTTTCTTT. This translates into CSVEVVQKPEAFF.

The genes are TRBV19 and TRBJ2-3, with 9 nucleotides matching TRBD1. This CDR3 is 15 amino acids long. Germline V CDR1 and CDR2: LNHDA, SQIVND (reference sequence). Trimming cost V 5 bases and J 2 bases; bases outside gene matches: 5. CDR3 sequence reads: CASSVGQGTTDTQYF. The DNA of the CDR3 is TGTGCCAGTAGTGTGGGACAGGGAACCACAGATACGCAGTATTTT.

V gene TRBV6-5 combines with J gene TRBJ2-1, with 15 bases aligning to TRBD2. The CDR3 loop spans 16 amino acids. Germline values: CDR1 MNHEY, CDR2 SVGAGI. V dropped 2 bases and J dropped 9; count of bases not matched to a gene: 5. The CDR3: CASSYGLAGGGGEQFF. The CDR3 nucleotides read TGTGCCAGCAGTTACGGACTAGCGGGAGGGGGTGGTGAGCAGTTCTTC.

The V and J genes are TRBV7-3 and TRBJ2-2; D not certain. The length of the CDR3 is 13 residues. V shed 3 bases and J shed 6 bases, with 8 bases lying between them. CDR1 and CDR2 from the germline V gene are SGHTA and FQGTGA. CDR3 in amino acids: CASSLAGPGELFF. CDR3 in DNA: TGTGCCAGCAGCTTGGCCGGGCCCGGGGAGCTGTTTTTT. The full variable domain, rest sourced from reference TRBV7-3 and TRBJ2-2, is GAGVSQTPSNKVTEKGKYVELRCDPISGHTALYWYRQSLGQGPEFLIYFQGTGAADDSGLPNDRFFAVRPEGSVSTLKIQRTERGDSAVYLCASSLAGPGELFFGEGSRLTVL.

The chain links TRBV14 to TRBJ2-1, with D maybe TRBD2 (6 bases). This CDR3 is built from 14 residues. V was clipped by 2 bases and J by 7 bases, with 12 bases between them. Germline-derived CDR1 and CDR2 are SGHDN and FVKESK. The CDR3 here is CASSQPNGRNEQFF. The DNA of the CDR3 is TGTGCCAGCAGCCAACCCAACGGGAGAAATGAGCAGTTCTTC.

The gene calls are TRBV19 and TRBJ2-1, with unresolved D. V lost 5 bases and J lost 6, with 5 bases in between. The CDR3 has 11 residues. Germline CDR1 and CDR2: LNHDA and SQIVND (reference sequence). Here the CDR3 DNA reads TGTGCCAGTAGTGACGTCAATGAGCAGTTCTTC. Residues: CASSDVNEQFF.

The CDR3 DNA follows: TGCAGCGTTGTGCCTAGCGGGATGGGCAATGAGCAGTTCTTC. This translates into CSVVPSGMGNEQFF. V usage is TRBV29-1 and J usage is TRBJ2-1, with 9 bases fitting TRBD2. Germline loops: CDR1 SQVTM, CDR2 ANQGSEA. Losses at the gene ends were 4 bases for V and 6 bases for J; bases not matched to a gene: 7. The CDR3 totals 14 residues.

The V call is TRBV6-4, the J call TRBJ2-1; D gene unclear. Deletions cut 8 bases from V and 0 bases from J, with 5 bases between. The CDR3 is made up of 12 amino acids. Germline CDR1 is MRHNA and CDR2 is SNTAGT. CDR3 nucleotide sequence: TGTGCCAGCGCCAGCTCCTACAATGAGCAGTTCTTC. It codes for CASASSYNEQFF.

The chain has TRBV4-3 and TRBJ2-7; D is possibly TRBD1 (5 bases). The CDR3 runs to 13 residues. With 5 bases removed from V and 4 bases from J, the gap between germline ends came to 12 bases. Germline CDR1 is LGHNA and CDR2 is YSLEER. The CDR3 nucleotides are TGCGCCAGCAGCTCAGGGCGCAGTTACGAGCAGTACTTC. Its translation is CASSSGRSYEQYF.

The chain has TRBV9 and TRBJ2-1, with 11 nucleotides matching TRBD2. The junction had 3 bases not matched to a gene; V was cut back by 0 bases and J by 4 bases. The CDR3 covers 16 residues. Germline V gene data show CDR1 as SGDLS and CDR2 as YYNGEE. The CDR3 nucleotides are TGTGCCAGCAGCGTAGCTAGCGGGAGGACTTACAATGAGCAGTTCTTC. Residues: CASSVASGRTYNEQFF.